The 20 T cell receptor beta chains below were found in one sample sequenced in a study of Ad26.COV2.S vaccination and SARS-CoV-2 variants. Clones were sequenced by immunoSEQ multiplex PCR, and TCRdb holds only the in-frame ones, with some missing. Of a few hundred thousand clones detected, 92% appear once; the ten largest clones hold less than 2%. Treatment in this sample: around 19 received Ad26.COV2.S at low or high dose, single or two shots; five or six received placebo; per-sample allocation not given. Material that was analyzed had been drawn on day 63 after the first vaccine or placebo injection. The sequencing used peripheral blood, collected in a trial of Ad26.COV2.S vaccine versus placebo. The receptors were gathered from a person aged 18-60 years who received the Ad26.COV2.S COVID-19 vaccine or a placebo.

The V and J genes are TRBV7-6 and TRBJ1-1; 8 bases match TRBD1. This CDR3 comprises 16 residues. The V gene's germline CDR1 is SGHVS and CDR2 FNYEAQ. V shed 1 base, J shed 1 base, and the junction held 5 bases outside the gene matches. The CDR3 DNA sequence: TGTGCCAGCAGCTTAGGCTGGACAGGGAGGAACACTGAAGCTTTCTTT. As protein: CASSLGWTGRNTEAFF.

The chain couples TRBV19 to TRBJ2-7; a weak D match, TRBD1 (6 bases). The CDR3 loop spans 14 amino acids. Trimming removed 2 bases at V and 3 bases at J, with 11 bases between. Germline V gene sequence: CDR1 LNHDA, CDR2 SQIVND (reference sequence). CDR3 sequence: CASSIQGPGYEQYF. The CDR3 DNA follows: TGTGCCAGTAGTATACAGGGGCCGGGCTACGAGCAGTACTTC.

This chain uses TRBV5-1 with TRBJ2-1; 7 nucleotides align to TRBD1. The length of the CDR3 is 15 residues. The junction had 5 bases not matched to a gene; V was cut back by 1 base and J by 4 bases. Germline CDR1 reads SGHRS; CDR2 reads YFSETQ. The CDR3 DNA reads TGCGCCAGCAGCTTGTCGGCGACAGGGTACAATGAGCAGTTCTTC. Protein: CASSLSATGYNEQFF.

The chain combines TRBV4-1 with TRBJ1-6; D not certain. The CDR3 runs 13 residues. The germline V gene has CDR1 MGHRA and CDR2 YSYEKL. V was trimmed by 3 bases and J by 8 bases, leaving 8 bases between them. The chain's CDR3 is CASSHGRDSPLHF. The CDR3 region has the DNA TGCGCCAGCAGCCATGGTAGAGATTCACCCCTCCACTTT.

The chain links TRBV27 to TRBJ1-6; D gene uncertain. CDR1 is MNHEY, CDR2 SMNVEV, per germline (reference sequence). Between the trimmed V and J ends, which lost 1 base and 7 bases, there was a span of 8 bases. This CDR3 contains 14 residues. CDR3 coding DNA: TGTGCCAGCAGTTTATTCGGAACCAATTCACCCCTCCACTTT. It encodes CASSLFGTNSPLHF.

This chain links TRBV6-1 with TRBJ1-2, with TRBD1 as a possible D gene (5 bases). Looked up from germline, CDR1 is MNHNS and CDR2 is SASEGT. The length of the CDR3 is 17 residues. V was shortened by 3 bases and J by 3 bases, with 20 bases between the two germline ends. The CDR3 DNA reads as TGTGCCAGCAGTGAGGGAGGGGAAATTTTTGGTCACTATGGCTACACCTTC. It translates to CASSEGGEIFGHYGYTF.

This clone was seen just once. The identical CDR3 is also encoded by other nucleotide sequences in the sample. CDR3 DNA: TGTGCCAGCTCACCAATAGGGTTAAATCAGCCCCAGCATTTT. Amino acids: CASSPIGLNQPQHF. This sequence joins TRBV18 and TRBJ1-5; no reliable D call. This CDR3 has 14 amino acids. V was cut by 2 bases and J by 4 bases, with 9 bases left in between. The germline gives CDR1 KGHSH, CDR2 LQKENI.

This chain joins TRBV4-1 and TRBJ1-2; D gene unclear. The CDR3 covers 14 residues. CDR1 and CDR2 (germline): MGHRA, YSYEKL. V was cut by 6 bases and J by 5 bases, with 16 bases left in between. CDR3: CASSREGLWYGYTF. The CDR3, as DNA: TGCGCCAGCAGTCGAGAGGGTCTTTGGTATGGCTACACCTTC.

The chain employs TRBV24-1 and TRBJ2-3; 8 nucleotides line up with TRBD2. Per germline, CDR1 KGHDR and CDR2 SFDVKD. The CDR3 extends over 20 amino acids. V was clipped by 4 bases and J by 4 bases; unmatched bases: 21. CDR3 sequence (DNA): TGTGCCACCAGTGACCGCATCCCTTTAACTAGCGGTGGATTGGCAGATACGCAGTATTTT. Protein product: CATSDRIPLTSGGLADTQYF.

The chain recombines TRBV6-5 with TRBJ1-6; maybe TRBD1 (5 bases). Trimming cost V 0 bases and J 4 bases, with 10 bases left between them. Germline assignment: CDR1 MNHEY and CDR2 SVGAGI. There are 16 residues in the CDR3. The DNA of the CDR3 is TGTGCCAGCAGTTACTCCTCTCGACAGTATAATTCACCCCTCCACTTT. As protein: CASSYSSRQYNSPLHF.

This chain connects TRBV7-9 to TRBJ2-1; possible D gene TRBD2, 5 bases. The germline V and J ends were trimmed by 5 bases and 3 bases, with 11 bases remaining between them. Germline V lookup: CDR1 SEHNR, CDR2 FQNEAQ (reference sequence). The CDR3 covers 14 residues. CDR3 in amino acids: CASSLTGSYNEQFF. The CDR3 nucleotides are TGTGCCAGCAGCCTCACGGGAAGCTACAATGAGCAGTTCTTC.

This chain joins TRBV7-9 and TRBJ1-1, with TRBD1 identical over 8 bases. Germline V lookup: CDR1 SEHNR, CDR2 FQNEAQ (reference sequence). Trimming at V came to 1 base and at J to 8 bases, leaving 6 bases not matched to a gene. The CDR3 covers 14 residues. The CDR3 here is CASSLVQGVIEAFF. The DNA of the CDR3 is TGTGCCAGCAGCTTAGTACAGGGGGTAATAGAAGCTTTCTTT.

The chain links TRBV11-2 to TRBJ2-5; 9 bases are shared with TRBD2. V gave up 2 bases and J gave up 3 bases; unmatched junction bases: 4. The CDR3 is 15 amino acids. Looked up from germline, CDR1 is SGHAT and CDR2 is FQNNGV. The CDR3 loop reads CASSLPAGGEETQYF. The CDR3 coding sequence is TGTGCCAGCAGCTTACCAGCGGGGGGTGAAGAGACCCAGTACTTC.

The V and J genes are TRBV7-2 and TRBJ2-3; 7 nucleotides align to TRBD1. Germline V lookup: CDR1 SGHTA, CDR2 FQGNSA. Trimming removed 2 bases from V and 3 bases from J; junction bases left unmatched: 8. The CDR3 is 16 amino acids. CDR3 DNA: TGTGCCAGCAGCTTACAAGGGGGCCTTTTGACAGATACGCAGTATTTT. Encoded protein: CASSLQGGLLTDTQYF.

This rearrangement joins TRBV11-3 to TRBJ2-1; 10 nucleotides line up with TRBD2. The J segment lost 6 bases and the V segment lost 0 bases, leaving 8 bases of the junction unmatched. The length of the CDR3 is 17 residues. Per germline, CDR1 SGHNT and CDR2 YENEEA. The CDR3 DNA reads TGTGCCAGCAGCTTAGATCATCGGCTAGCGGGGGCCAATGAGCAGTTCTTC. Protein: CASSLDHRLAGANEQFF.

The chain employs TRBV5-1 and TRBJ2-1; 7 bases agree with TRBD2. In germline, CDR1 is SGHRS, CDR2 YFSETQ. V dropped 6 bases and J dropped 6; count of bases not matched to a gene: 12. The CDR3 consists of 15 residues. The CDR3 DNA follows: TGCGCCAGCACCAGCGGGGAGGTAGGGATCAATGAGCAGTTCTTC. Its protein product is CASTSGEVGINEQFF.

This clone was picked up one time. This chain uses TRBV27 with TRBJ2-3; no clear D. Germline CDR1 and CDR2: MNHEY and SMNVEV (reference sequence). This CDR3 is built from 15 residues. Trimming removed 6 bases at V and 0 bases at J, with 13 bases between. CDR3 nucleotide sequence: TGTGCCAGCAGCTCCTTTCTTGTGAGCACAGATACGCAGTATTTT. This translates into CASSSFLVSTDTQYF.

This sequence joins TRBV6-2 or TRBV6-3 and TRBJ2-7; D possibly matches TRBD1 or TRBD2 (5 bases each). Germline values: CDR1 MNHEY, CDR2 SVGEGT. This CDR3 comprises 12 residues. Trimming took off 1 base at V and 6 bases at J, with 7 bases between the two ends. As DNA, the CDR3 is TGTGCCAGCAGTTACTTTGGGGGCGAGCAGTACTTC. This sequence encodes CASSYFGGEQYF.

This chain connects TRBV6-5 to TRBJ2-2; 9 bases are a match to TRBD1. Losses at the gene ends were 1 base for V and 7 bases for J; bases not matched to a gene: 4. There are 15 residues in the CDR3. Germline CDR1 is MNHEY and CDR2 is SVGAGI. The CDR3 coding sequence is TGTGCCAGCAGTTACTTTGACAGGGGGGACGGGGAGCTGTTTTTT. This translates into CASSYFDRGDGELFF.

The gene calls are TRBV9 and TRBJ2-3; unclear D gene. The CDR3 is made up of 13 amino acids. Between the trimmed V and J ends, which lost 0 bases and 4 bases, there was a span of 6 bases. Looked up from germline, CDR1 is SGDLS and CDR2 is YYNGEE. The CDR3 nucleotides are TGTGCCAGCAGCGTAGTGGATCCAGATACGCAGTATTTT. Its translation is CASSVVDPDTQYF.